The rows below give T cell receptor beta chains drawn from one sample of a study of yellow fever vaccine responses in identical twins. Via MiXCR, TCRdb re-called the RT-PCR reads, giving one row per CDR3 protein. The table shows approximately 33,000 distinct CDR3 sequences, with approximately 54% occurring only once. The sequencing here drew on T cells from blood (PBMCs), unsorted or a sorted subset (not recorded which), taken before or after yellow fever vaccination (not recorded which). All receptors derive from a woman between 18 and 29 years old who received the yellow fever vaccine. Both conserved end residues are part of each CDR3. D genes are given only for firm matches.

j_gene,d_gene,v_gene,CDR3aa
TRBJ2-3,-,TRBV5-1,CASSWGGFTDTQYF
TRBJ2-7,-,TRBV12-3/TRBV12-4,CASRAGGTQYEQYF
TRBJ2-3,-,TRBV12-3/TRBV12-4,CASSYPKQTLNTDTQYF
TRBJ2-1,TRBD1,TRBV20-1,CSARPPRGLHEQFF
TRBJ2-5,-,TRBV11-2,CASSLDLKETQYF
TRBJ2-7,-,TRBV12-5,CASGSVAEGYYEQYF
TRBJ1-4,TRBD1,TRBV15,CATSRDDRGRKLFF
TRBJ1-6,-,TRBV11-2,CASSLDLRKNSPLHF
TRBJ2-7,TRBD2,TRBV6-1,CASLAGLAGIGNEQYF
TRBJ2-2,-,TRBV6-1,CASSLQGPTGELFF
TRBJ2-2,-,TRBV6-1,CASIVASNTGELFF
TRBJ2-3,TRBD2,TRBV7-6,CASSLEGGSRDTQYF
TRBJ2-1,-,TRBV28,CASSYRGRGYNEQFF
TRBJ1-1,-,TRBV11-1,CASSSGGTVTYEAFF
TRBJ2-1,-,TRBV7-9,CASSPPRSHNEQFF
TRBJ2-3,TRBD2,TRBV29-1,CSGRAGRTTDTQYF
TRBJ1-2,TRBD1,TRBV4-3,CASLQYRDRVDGYTF
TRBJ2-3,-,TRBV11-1,CASSLVTSTDTQYF
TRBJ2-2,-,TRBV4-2,CASSQDINRVSTGELFF
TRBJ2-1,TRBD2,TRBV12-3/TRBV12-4,CASSAGVGIYNEQFF
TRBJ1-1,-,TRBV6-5,CASSSRGRNMNTEAFF
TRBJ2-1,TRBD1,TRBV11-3,CASSATGFKYNEQFF
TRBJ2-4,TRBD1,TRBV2,CASRDRVGKNIQYF
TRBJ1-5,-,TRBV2,CASSEGGQGLSQPQHF
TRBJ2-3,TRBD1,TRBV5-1,CASSPGDRVTDTQYF
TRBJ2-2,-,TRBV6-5,CASSYGSGELFF
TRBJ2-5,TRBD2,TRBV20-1,CSAREFRGSLGETQYF
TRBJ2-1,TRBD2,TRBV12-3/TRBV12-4,CASSFRGLAGVHYNEQFF
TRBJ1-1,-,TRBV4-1,CASSQMAAGWNEAFF
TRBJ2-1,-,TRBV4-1,CASSQGQEYNEQFF
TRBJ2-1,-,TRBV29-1,CSVLREANEQFF